A selection of T cell receptor beta chains follows, all from one sample in a study of T-cell reconstitution after alpha-beta-depleted transplantation in children. TCRdb recomputed calls from the PCR reads with MiXCR, one row per CDR3 protein. The data show about 500,000 distinct CDR3 sequences, about 30% seen once. The material was PBMCs from the stem cell graft donor, obtained from the stem cell graft. These receptors originate from a human donor who donated a stem cell graft to a child with aplastic anemia. The CDR3 runs from the conserved cysteine through the conserved F or W. D genes are given only for firm matches. Size is omitted from some rows. Given values are once, few, many or a class for expanded clones.

>TRBJ2-2|.|TRBV18|.
CASSLLNTGELFF
TGTGCCAGCTCACTACTGAACACCGGGGAGCTGTTTTTT
>TRBJ1-1|.|TRBV18|few
CASSPPVGAEAFF
TGTGCCAGCTCACCACCCGTAGGGGCCGAAGCTTTCTTT
>TRBJ1-5|TRBD1|TRBV4-1|.
CASRDLDRYNQPQHF
TGCGCCAGCAGGGACTTGGACAGGTACAATCAGCCCCAGCATTTT
>TRBJ1-2|TRBD1|TRBV12-3/TRBV12-4|.
CATTGAYGYTF
TGTGCCACGACAGGGGCCTATGGCTACACCTTC
>TRBJ1-4|.|TRBV7-2|few
CASSNQPGEKLFF
TGTGCCAGCAGCAACCAGCCGGGGGAAAAACTGTTTTTT
>TRBJ1-2|.|TRBV27|few
CASSLYGLGYGYTF
TGTGCCAGCAGTTTATACGGGTTAGGGTATGGCTACACCTTC
>TRBJ1-3|.|TRBV7-2|few
CASNRESGNTIYF
TGTGCCAGCAACAGGGAGTCCGGAAACACCATATATTTT
>TRBJ2-1|TRBD2|TRBV29-1|few
CSVALQRELDYEQFF
TGCAGCGTCGCCCTTCAGCGGGAGCTCGATTACGAGCAGTTCTTC
>TRBJ1-4|TRBD1|TRBV20-1|few
CSARADRVNGEKLFF
TGCAGTGCTAGAGCGGACAGGGTGAATGGTGAAAAACTGTTTTTT
>TRBJ1-2|.|TRBV11-3|.
CASSPALGIYYGYTF
TGTGCCAGCAGCCCAGCACTGGGGATCTACTATGGCTACACCTTC
>TRBJ2-1|TRBD2|TRBV12-3/TRBV12-4|many
CASSPGLAQNEQFF
TGTGCCAGCAGTCCTGGACTAGCCCAGAATGAGCAGTTCTTC
>TRBJ1-2|TRBD1|TRBV7-9|.
CASSPRDRGSLGYGYTF
TGTGCCAGCAGCCCTCGGGACAGGGGGTCCCTCGGCTATGGCTACACCTTC
>TRBJ2-5|TRBD1|TRBV4-3|few
CASSPSVGTGGGETQYF
TGCGCCAGCAGCCCAAGCGTTGGGACAGGGGGGGGAGAGACCCAGTACTTC
>TRBJ2-1|.|TRBV7-2|.
CASSLSVGLDEQFF
TGTGCCAGCAGCTTATCGGTAGGTCTAGATGAGCAGTTCTTC
>TRBJ2-5|TRBD1|TRBV15|few
CATSRDSGRDRGIRETQYF
TGTGCCACCAGCAGAGACAGCGGCCGGGACAGGGGTATCAGGGAGACCCAGTACTTC
>TRBJ1-2|.|TRBV28|.
CASSFSVRESNYGYTF
TGTGCCAGCAGTTTTTCTGTCAGGGAAAGCAACTATGGCTACACCTTC
>TRBJ1-5|.|TRBV2|.
CASKAWRKPQHF
TGTGCCAGCAAGGCTTGGAGGAAGCCCCAGCATTTT
>TRBJ2-1|.|TRBV9|few
CASSVEGLEQFF
TGTGCCAGCAGCGTTGAGGGGCTTGAGCAGTTCTTC
>TRBJ1-1|.|TRBV12-3/TRBV12-4|.
CASRDSGVYTEAFF
TGTGCCAGCAGAGATTCAGGGGTATACACTGAAGCTTTCTTT
>TRBJ1-1|TRBD1|TRBV28|few
CASSSPGTANTEAFF
TGTGCCAGCAGTTCTCCGGGGACAGCGAACACTGAAGCTTTCTTT
>TRBJ2-3|TRBD1|TRBV5-1|.
CASSDRDREITDTQYF
TGCGCCAGCAGCGACCGGGACAGAGAAATCACAGATACGCAGTATTTT
>TRBJ1-1|.|TRBV11-3|.
CASAKEQNTEAFF
TGTGCCAGCGCGAAGGAACAGAACACTGAAGCTTTCTTT
>TRBJ2-7|TRBD1|TRBV20-1|.
CSAPGTAQGEQYF
TGCAGTGCGCCGGGGACAGCGCAGGGCGAGCAGTACTTC